The 26 T cell receptor beta chains listed next were all sequenced from one sample in a study of shared clonotypes between healthy human individuals. Profiled with immunoSEQ multiplex PCR; TCRdb holds only in-frame clones, not every one. In the table there are 950,000 to 1,100,000 clones, about 84% of which are singletons. The sequenced sample was memory CD4+ T cells from PBMCs. Subset of the sample: CD45RA-negative fraction. All receptors derive from a man aged 18 to 30 in good health. Some clones in this sample may be carry-over from other donors' samples.

This clone was found a few times. The rearrangement uses TRBV9 and TRBJ2-2; TRBD2 aligns across 9 bases. This CDR3 comprises 16 residues. CDR1 SGDLS and CDR2 YYNGEE come from the germline V gene. Trimming cost V 3 bases and J 6 bases; bases outside gene matches: 9. Here the CDR3 reads CASSASGNLAAGELFF. CDR3 DNA sequence: TGTGCCAGCAGCGCTAGCGGGAACCTCGCCGCCGGGGAGCTGTTTTTT.

The rearrangement links TRBV6-1 to TRBJ2-5, with TRBD1 matching over 8 bases. The CDR3 is 15 residues long. Germline V gene lookup returns CDR1 MNHNS and CDR2 SASEGT. V lost 6 bases, J lost 1 base, and 7 bases stayed unmatched. This CDR3 reads CASSLDRGFQETQYF. The CDR3 DNA reads TGTGCCAGCAGCCTAGACAGGGGTTTCCAAGAGACCCAGTACTTC.

The genes are TRBV7-8 and TRBJ2-7; D unresolved. The CDR3 spans 12 residues. The V end lost 2 bases, the J end lost 6 bases, and 8 bases lay between the germline ends. Germline V gene lookup returns CDR1 SGHVS and CDR2 FQNEAQ. The CDR3: CASSLFQSEQYF. The DNA of the CDR3 is TGTGCCAGCAGCTTATTCCAATCCGAGCAGTACTTC.

The chain carries TRBV28 and TRBJ2-3; 10 nucleotides line up with TRBD1. The CDR3 spans 16 residues. Trimming at V came to 6 bases and at J to 1 base, leaving 7 bases not matched to a gene. Germline V gene sequence: CDR1 MDHEN, CDR2 SYDVKM. For the CDR3, the DNA is TGTGCCAGCAGGCGAGACAGGGGGCAGGGCACAGATACGCAGTATTTT. As protein: CASRRDRGQGTDTQYF.

V and J are TRBV5-4 and TRBJ2-1; TRBD2 matches at 8 bases. The V segment lost 2 bases and the J segment 4 bases; nucleotides outside the gene matches: 5. CDR1 and CDR2 from the germline V gene are SGHNT and YYREEE (reference sequence). The CDR3 is made up of 15 amino acids. The CDR3 DNA is TGTGCCAGCAGCTTCAGCGGGAGAGGGTACAATGAGCAGTTCTTC. Translating it yields CASSFSGRGYNEQFF.

The chain employs TRBV4-1 and TRBJ2-1; TRBD2 matches at 8 bases. The V segment lost 0 bases and the J segment 15 bases; nucleotides outside the gene matches: 7. From germline, CDR1 is MGHRA and CDR2 YSYEKL. The CDR3 is made up of 13 amino acids. DNA of the CDR3: TGCGCCAGCAGCCAAGATATCGCGGGAGGACCGTTCTTC. This translates into CASSQDIAGGPFF.

This rearrangement joins TRBV5-1 to TRBJ1-2; D remains unclear. Trimming left V 4 bases short and J 5 bases short, with 12 bases between. CDR3 size: 13 residues. Germline values: CDR1 SGHRS, CDR2 YFSETQ. CDR3 bases: TGCGCCAGCAGCCCGTTCCCGAAATATGGCTACACCTTC. It codes for CASSPFPKYGYTF.

The chain joins TRBV7-2 to TRBJ2-1; D is possibly TRBD2 (6 bases). Trimming cost V 5 bases and J 5 bases, with 22 bases left between them. The CDR3 is 17 residues long. Germline V gene data show CDR1 as SGHTA and CDR2 as FQGNSA. In DNA form, the CDR3 reads TGTGCCAGCAGCCGGAGGGTTGAGTCGGGCCGAGACAATGAGCAGTTCTTC. It codes for CASSRRVESGRDNEQFF.

The chain couples TRBV2 to TRBJ2-5, with D uncertain. Germline CDR1 is SNHLY and CDR2 is FYNNEI. Trimming removed 1 base from V and 1 base from J, with 4 bases in between. The CDR3 length is 13 residues. CDR3: CASSEEGQETQYF. CDR3 coding DNA: TGTGCCAGCAGTGAAGAGGGCCAAGAGACCCAGTACTTC.

V usage is TRBV28 and J usage is TRBJ1-5, with D tentatively TRBD1 (5 bases). Germline loops: CDR1 MDHEN, CDR2 SYDVKM. The CDR3 has 17 residues. V gave up 2 bases and J gave up 0 bases, with 14 bases separating them. The CDR3 DNA sequence: TGTGCCAGCAGTTTACCCCGGGGACTGATTAGCAATCAGCCCCAGCATTTT. Its protein product is CASSLPRGLISNQPQHF.

This chain joins TRBV5-1 and TRBJ2-1; the D is unclear. The germline V gene encodes CDR1 SGHRS and CDR2 YFSETQ. This CDR3 region has 12 residues. The ends were cut back, 0 bases at V and 10 bases at J, with 8 bases in the middle. The CDR3 nucleotides are TGCGCCAGCAGCTTGGGCCCCAGGGAGCAGTTCTTC. Protein product: CASSLGPREQFF.

This clone was detected once. This rearrangement joins TRBV30 to TRBJ2-1, with 9 bases fitting TRBD1. Unmatched junction bases numbered 2, after V lost 2 bases and J lost 12 bases. The CDR3 contains 11 residues. Germline V CDR1 and CDR2: GTSNPN, SVGIG (reference sequence). The CDR3 sequence: CAWSKGQGQFF. In DNA form, the CDR3 reads TGTGCCTGGAGTAAGGGACAGGGGCAGTTCTTC.

The chain couples TRBV7-3 to TRBJ2-1, with 9 bases fitting TRBD2. Trimming took 4 bases from V and 7 from J; bases not matched to a gene: 5. This CDR3 comprises 14 residues. CDR1 and CDR2 from the germline V gene are SGHTA and FQGTGA. The CDR3 is CASSSSGRRNEQFF. The CDR3, as DNA: TGTGCCAGCAGCTCGAGCGGGAGGCGAAATGAGCAGTTCTTC.

The CDR3 is CASSVVVGGRTNEQFF. The CDR3 DNA is TGTGCCAGCAGCGTAGTGGTCGGCGGGAGGACCAATGAGCAGTTCTTC. The genes are TRBV9 and TRBJ2-1; 8 positions agree with TRBD2. Per germline, CDR1 SGDLS and CDR2 YYNGEE. The CDR3 loop spans 16 amino acids. V dropped 0 bases and J dropped 6; count of bases not matched to a gene: 8.

The chain couples TRBV30 to TRBJ2-2; 8 nucleotides line up with TRBD2. V trimming: 6 bases; J trimming: 5 bases; junction bases outside the gene matches: 8. The germline V gene has CDR1 GTSNPN and CDR2 SVGIG (reference sequence). The CDR3 length is 14 residues. CDR3: CACPRLALTGELFF. Here the CDR3 DNA reads TGTGCCTGCCCTAGACTAGCGCTTACCGGGGAGCTGTTTTTT.

The J gene is TRBJ2-1, the V gene TRBV27, with D maybe TRBD2 (6 bases). The germline gives CDR1 MNHEY, CDR2 SMNVEV (reference sequence). CDR3 length: 11 residues. V shed 11 bases and J shed 8 bases, with 13 bases lying between them. CDR3 coding DNA: TGTGCCCAGACTATAGCGGATGAGCAGTTCTTC. Translated: CAQTIADEQFF.

This clone has just one count. V and J are TRBV30 and TRBJ2-6; 11 bases align to TRBD1. Germline lookup yields CDR1 GTSNPN and CDR2 SVGIG (reference sequence). With 5 bases clipped from V and 1 base from J, the junction kept 7 bases outside the gene matches. The CDR3 runs 17 residues. The CDR3 reads CAWGGQGAQSGANVLTF. Here the CDR3 DNA reads TGTGCCTGGGGTGGACAGGGGGCGCAATCTGGGGCCAACGTCCTGACTTTC. The variable domain in full, completed from reference TRBV30 and TRBJ2-6, reads SQTIHQWPATLVQPVGSPLSLECTVEGTSNPNLYWYRQAAGRGLQLLFYSVGIGQISSEVPQNLSASRPQDRQFILSSKKLLLSDSGFYLCAWGGQGAQSGANVLTFGAGSRLTVL.

The chain recombines TRBV23-1 with TRBJ2-7, with D possibly being TRBD1 (6 bases). TRBV23-1 belongs to the ORF category, with a function that is uncertain. This CDR3 spans 16 amino acids. Trimming pared 0 bases from V and 5 bases from J, leaving 17 bases between. The CDR3: CASSQSESTRGHEQYF. CDR3 DNA sequence: TGCGCCAGCAGTCAATCGGAATCGACCAGGGGCCACGAGCAGTACTTC.

This chain uses TRBV7-2 with TRBJ2-5; D might be TRBD1 or TRBD2, each matching 7 bases. The CDR3 runs 14 residues. Looked up from germline, CDR1 is SGHTA and CDR2 is FQGNSA. V was trimmed by 5 bases and J by 4 bases, leaving 14 bases between them. The CDR3 reads CASSPGGATETQYF. DNA for the CDR3: TGTGCCAGCAGCCCAGGGGGGGCGACAGAGACCCAGTACTTC.

This chain links TRBV28 with TRBJ1-5; D possibly corresponds to TRBD1 (5 bases). CDR1 is MDHEN, CDR2 SYDVKM, per germline. CDR3 length: 14 residues. V was trimmed by 11 bases and J by 1 base, leaving 15 bases between them. CDR3 sequence reads: CASREGVSNQPQHF. The DNA for the CDR3 is TGTGCCTCCCGAGAAGGGGTGAGCAATCAGCCCCAGCATTTT. Variable domain in full (rest from reference TRBV28 and TRBJ1-5): DVKVTQSSRYLVKRTGEKVFLECVQDMDHENMFWYRQDPGLGLRLIYFSYDVKMKEKGDIPEGYSVSREKKERFSLILESASTNQTSMYLCASREGVSNQPQHFGDGTRLSIL.

J is TRBJ2-7 and V is TRBV5-1; 7 bases align to TRBD2. Germline V gene sequence: CDR1 SGHRS, CDR2 YFSETQ. V lost 2 bases and J lost 3; bases outside the gene matches: 8. The CDR3 runs to 15 residues. The CDR3 loop is CASSFQAGKNYEQYF. For the CDR3, the DNA is TGCGCCAGCAGCTTCCAAGCGGGGAAAAACTACGAGCAGTACTTC.

This rearrangement joins TRBV5-1 to TRBJ2-1, with D possibly being TRBD1 (5 bases). This CDR3 comprises 15 residues. The germline V gene encodes CDR1 SGHRS and CDR2 YFSETQ. The ends were cut back, 6 bases at V and 1 base at J, with 14 bases in the middle. The CDR3 is CASTLSQGSYNEQFF. The CDR3 region has the DNA TGCGCCAGCACCTTAAGCCAGGGTTCCTACAATGAGCAGTTCTTC.

This clone was counted many times. The chain joins TRBV4-1 to TRBJ1-5, with D possibly being TRBD1 (5 bases). The CDR3 covers 14 residues. CDR1 MGHRA and CDR2 YSYEKL come from the germline V gene. V was pared by 2 bases and J by 5 bases, with 10 bases between. The CDR3 region is CASSQQPGHQPQHF. The CDR3 bases are TGCGCCAGCAGCCAACAGCCAGGGCATCAGCCCCAGCATTTT.

The chain joins TRBV27 to TRBJ2-3, with D perhaps matching TRBD2 (6 bases). This CDR3 comprises 18 residues. V was shortened by 6 bases and J by 0 bases, with 22 bases between the two germline ends. Germline V gene data show CDR1 as MNHEY and CDR2 as SMNVEV (reference sequence). CDR3 sequence (DNA): TGTGCCAGCAGCCCTAACAGAAGACTTGGGACTAGCACAGATACGCAGTATTTT. Its translation is CASSPNRRLGTSTDTQYF.

Written as DNA, the CDR3 is TGTGCCAGCAGCTTGCCGGGACTAACGGAAAGAGGCTCTAGCACAGATACGCAGTATTTT. It yields the protein CASSLPGLTERGSSTDTQYF. V and J are TRBV5-4 and TRBJ2-3; 7 nucleotides agree with TRBD2. Germline-derived CDR1 and CDR2 are SGHNT and YYREEE (reference sequence). This CDR3 is built from 20 residues. After removal of 1 base from V and 0 bases from J, the junction contained 17 bases not matched to a gene.

The chain uses TRBV9 and TRBJ1-3; D might be TRBD1 (5 bases). Germline CDR1 is SGDLS and CDR2 is YYNGEE. CDR3 size: 15 residues. Trimming shortened V by 5 bases and J by 0 bases, and 12 bases separated the two germline ends. The CDR3 region has the DNA TGTGCCAGCAGTGACGGGACTACCTCTGGAAACACCATATATTTT. Translating gives CASSDGTTSGNTIYF.